The 31 T cell receptor beta chains in this list originate from one sample, sequenced in a study of blood T cell repertoires in COVID-19 (TCRdb year 2020). Library generation was performed with the immunoSEQ multiplex PCR assay. Imported from immuneACCESS, the table was reduced by TCRdb to in-frame sequences with V and J called. These copies leave out some clones; in studies compared against another copy, an unresolved V gene accounts for under half, and the cause of the remainder is not known. The sample records about 150,000 clones, 80% to 90% of which are singletons. The leading ten clones occupy about 15% of the sample. The sequenced sample was peripheral blood. The receptors derive from a woman aged 40 to 50 with acute or convalescent COVID-19.

The chain carries TRBV13 and TRBJ2-7; 9 bases align to TRBD2. Germline values: CDR1 PRHDT, CDR2 FYEKMQ (reference sequence). V dropped 5 bases and J dropped 6; count of bases not matched to a gene: 14. This CDR3 spans 16 amino acids. CDR3 DNA sequence: TGTGCCAGCAGCCTCGGTAGCGGGAGCTTTGGGGCCGAGCAGTACTTC. Translated, it gives CASSLGSGSFGAEQYF.

This sequence joins TRBV9 and TRBJ1-6; 9 bases are a match to TRBD1. This CDR3 region has 15 residues. Germline V gene sequence: CDR1 SGDLS, CDR2 YYNGEE. V was pared by 4 bases and J by 8 bases, with 7 bases of the junction left unmatched. CDR3 in amino acids: CASSPRTGADSPLHF. CDR3 in DNA: TGTGCCAGCAGCCCGAGGACAGGGGCTGATTCACCCCTCCACTTT.

The genes are TRBV5-5 and TRBJ2-2; 9 nucleotides align to TRBD1. Germline assignment: CDR1 SGHKS and CDR2 YYEKEE (reference sequence). V lost 6 bases, J lost 7 bases, and 16 bases stayed unmatched. The CDR3 covers 17 residues. The CDR3 spells CASTTTGTGRTIGELFF. CDR3 bases: TGTGCCAGCACCACAACCGGGACAGGGCGGACGATCGGGGAGCTGTTTTTT.

This rearrangement joins TRBV5-4 to TRBJ1-1; 7 nucleotides agree with TRBD1. V was pared by 3 bases and J by 0 bases, with 5 bases of the junction left unmatched. The CDR3 spans 15 residues. Germline CDR1 is SGHNT and CDR2 is YYREEE (reference sequence). The DNA of the CDR3 is TGTGCCAGCAGCTCGTGGACAGGAATGAACACTGAAGCTTTCTTT. It encodes CASSSWTGMNTEAFF.

The V and J genes are TRBV10-3 and TRBJ2-3, with 7 bases matching TRBD2. This CDR3 comprises 13 residues. Germline V gene lookup returns CDR1 ENHRY and CDR2 SYGVKD. Trimming took 11 bases from V and 0 from J; bases not matched to a gene: 5. The CDR3 region is CAASGLSTDTQYF. For the CDR3, the DNA is TGTGCCGCTAGCGGCCTAAGCACAGATACGCAGTATTTT.

The chain uses TRBV7-9 and TRBJ2-7; 10 bases map to TRBD1. V gave up 5 bases and J gave up 2 bases; unmatched junction bases: 6. The germline V gene encodes CDR1 SEHNR and CDR2 FQNEAQ (reference sequence). The CDR3 runs to 15 residues. This CDR3 reads CASSATGTGAYEQYF. CDR3 coding DNA: TGTGCCAGCAGCGCAACCGGGACAGGGGCCTACGAGCAGTACTTC.

In its sample, this clone was seen once. The chain has TRBV5-1 and TRBJ1-1; 12 nucleotides line up with TRBD1. Unmatched junction bases numbered 15, after V lost 4 bases and J lost 11 bases. Germline CDR1 reads SGHRS; CDR2 reads YFSETQ. This CDR3 comprises 16 residues. The DNA for the CDR3 is TGCGCCAGCAGCCCCCTCAAGGGGGACAGGGGGCTGGTGGCTTTCTTT. Its translation: CASSPLKGDRGLVAFF.

This chain connects TRBV10-3 to TRBJ2-3, with D tentatively TRBD1 (6 bases). With 7 bases removed from V and 2 bases from J, the gap between germline ends came to 13 bases. Germline CDR1 reads ENHRY; CDR2 reads SYGVKD. The CDR3 runs to 14 residues. CDR3 coding DNA: TGTGCCATCACCAGAGACAGGTTCACAGATACGCAGTATTTT. It translates to CAITRDRFTDTQYF.

The chain couples TRBV9 to TRBJ2-3; D is perhaps TRBD1 (5 bases). Germline V CDR1 and CDR2: SGDLS, YYNGEE. The CDR3 is made up of 14 amino acids. V shed 5 bases and J shed 4 bases, with 14 bases lying between them. The CDR3 region has the DNA TGTGCCAGCAGAGTGGGGCCTCTATCAGATACGCAGTATTTT. Translation: CASRVGPLSDTQYF.

V and J are TRBV6-1 and TRBJ2-2; D is perhaps TRBD2 (5 bases). Per the germline V gene, CDR1 is MNHNS and CDR2 is SASEGT. V gave up 2 bases and J gave up 5 bases, with 12 bases separating them. CDR3 size: 15 residues. As DNA, the CDR3 is TGTGCCAGCAGTGAACCGGAGGTTTTGACCGGGGAGCTGTTTTTT. Amino acid sequence: CASSEPEVLTGELFF.

The chain joins TRBV3-1 (or the pseudogene TRBV3-2) to TRBJ2-7; TRBD1 matches 9 bases. Germline CDR1 and CDR2: LGHDT and YNNKEL (reference sequence). The CDR3 consists of 14 residues. Trimming cost V 4 bases and J 6 bases; bases outside gene matches: 7. The chain's CDR3 is CASSPGQGKGEQYF. The CDR3 DNA reads TGTGCCAGCAGCCCCGGACAGGGGAAGGGCGAGCAGTACTTC.

In this sample, this clone turned up a few times. V and J are TRBV7-6 and TRBJ2-7; D is possibly TRBD2 (5 bases). V lost 3 bases, J lost 6 bases, and 12 bases lay in between. CDR1 is SGHVS and CDR2 is FNYEAQ in the germline V gene. This CDR3 has 13 residues. In nucleotides, the CDR3 is TGTGCCAGCAGCTTGGAGGCGGAACTCGAGCAGTACTTC. It translates to CASSLEAELEQYF.

The rearrangement links TRBV24-1 to TRBJ2-7; tentatively, D is TRBD2 (5 bases). There are 18 residues in the CDR3. Deletions cut 4 bases from V and 3 bases from J, with 24 bases between. CDR1 and CDR2 (germline): KGHDR, SFDVKD. CDR3 DNA sequence: TGTGCCACCAGTGACGAACGACCCGGGATGGCGCCTCTCTACGAGCAGTACTTC. It specifies CATSDERPGMAPLYEQYF.

J is TRBJ2-2 and V is TRBV7-9; maybe TRBD2 (5 bases). Trimming cost V 5 bases and J 5 bases, with 24 bases left between them. Germline V CDR1 and CDR2: SEHNR, FQNEAQ (reference sequence). The CDR3 is 18 residues long. CDR3 in amino acids: CASSDRANGLRGTGELFF. The DNA of the CDR3 is TGTGCCAGCAGCGACCGGGCTAACGGCCTTCGAGGGACCGGGGAGCTGTTTTTT. The whole variable domain, remainder taken from reference TRBV7-9 and TRBJ2-2, is DTGVSQNPRHKITKRGQNVTFRCDPISEHNRLYWYRQTLGQGPEFLTYFQNEAQLEKSRLLSDRFSAERPKGSFSTLEIQRTEQGDSAMYLCASSDRANGLRGTGELFFGEGSRLTVL.

This chain joins TRBV29-1 and TRBJ2-3; tentatively, D is TRBD1 or TRBD2 (6 bases each). Trimming cost V 8 bases and J 2 bases, with 11 bases left between them. The germline gives CDR1 SQVTM, CDR2 ANQGSEA. CDR3 length equals 12 residues. The CDR3 here is CSSGDTTDTQYF. The CDR3 DNA reads TGCAGCTCGGGGGACACCACAGATACGCAGTATTTT.

This chain connects TRBV12-3 or TRBV12-4 to TRBJ1-1, with 8 bases lining up with TRBD1. The junction had 5 bases not matched to a gene; V was cut back by 5 bases and J by 6 bases. CDR3 length: 13 residues. CDR3 protein: CASSLQGAAEAFF. CDR3 in DNA: TGTGCCAGCAGTCTTCAGGGGGCTGCTGAAGCTTTCTTT.

This chain links TRBV27 with TRBJ1-1, with 7 bases lining up with TRBD1. There are 14 residues in the CDR3. Trimming at V came to 4 bases and at J to 0 bases, leaving 2 bases not matched to a gene. Germline CDR1 MNHEY, CDR2 SMNVEV (reference sequence). The CDR3 sequence: CASSWDSVNTEAFF. The DNA for the CDR3 is TGTGCCAGCAGTTGGGACAGTGTGAACACTGAAGCTTTCTTT.

This clone occurred once. This chain joins TRBV5-4 and TRBJ1-1; 9 bases are shared with TRBD1. Germline V gene lookup returns CDR1 SGHNT and CDR2 YYREEE (reference sequence). This CDR3 region has 14 residues. With V trimmed by 4 bases and J by 4 bases, 5 bases remained unmatched. As DNA, the CDR3 is TGTGCCAGCAGCCCCGGACAGGGGTCCACTGAAGCTTTCTTT. Its translation is CASSPGQGSTEAFF.

The gene calls are TRBV28 and TRBJ1-6; no firm D call. Germline CDR1 and CDR2: MDHEN and SYDVKM. The V end was cut by 1 base, the J end by 0 bases, with 7 bases between. The CDR3 loop spans 16 amino acids. This CDR3 reads CASSLLGSSYNSPLHF. For the CDR3, the DNA is TGTGCCAGCAGTTTATTGGGGAGCTCCTATAATTCACCCCTCCACTTT.

The chain uses TRBV7-2 and TRBJ1-2, with a weak D call TRBD1 (6 bases). Germline V gene sequence: CDR1 SGHTA, CDR2 FQGNSA. The length of the CDR3 is 13 residues. Trimming cost V 4 bases and J 4 bases, with 10 bases left between them. CDR3 sequence (DNA): TGTGCCAGCAGCTCAAGACAGGTCTATGGCTACACCTTC. Its protein is CASSSRQVYGYTF.

In the case of this clone: Mismatch with germline at one junction end may stem from a read error. J is TRBJ2-1 and V is TRBV7-7; 9 nucleotides line up with TRBD2. This CDR3 spans 14 amino acids. Germline V gene data show CDR1 as SSHAT and CDR2 as FNYEAQ (reference sequence). The CDR3 coding sequence is TGTGCTAGCAGCGAAGCGGGGGGAAACAATGAGCAGTTCTTC. Its translation is CASSEAGGNNEQFF.

In DNA form, the CDR3 reads TGTGCCTGGAGTGAGGGGACAGTAAACGGGAAACTGTTTTTT. Translated: CAWSEGTVNGKLFF. The chain joins TRBV30 to TRBJ1-4; 7 positions match TRBD1. Trimming cost V 1 base and J 11 bases; bases outside gene matches: 10. Germline CDR1 and CDR2: GTSNPN and SVGIG (reference sequence). This CDR3 has 14 residues.

This chain connects TRBV30 to TRBJ1-2, with D possibly being TRBD1 (5 bases). The germline V and J ends were trimmed by 2 bases and 8 bases, with 15 bases remaining between them. This CDR3 has 13 amino acids. Germline CDR1 GTSNPN, CDR2 SVGIG (reference sequence). In DNA, the CDR3 is TGTGCCTGGAGTAAACCAGGGTCGGGCGGCTACACCTTC. It specifies CAWSKPGSGGYTF.

The chain recombines TRBV27 with TRBJ2-5, with TRBD1 as a possible D gene (6 bases). The V end was cut by 6 bases, the J end by 0 bases, with 11 bases between. Germline CDR1 reads MNHEY; CDR2 reads SMNVEV (reference sequence). The CDR3 extends over 14 amino acids. The chain's CDR3 is CASSFDRNQETQYF. The CDR3 nucleotides are TGTGCCAGCAGCTTCGACAGGAACCAAGAGACCCAGTACTTC.

The chain is built from TRBV5-1 and TRBJ2-2; 7 nucleotides line up with TRBD2. CDR1 is SGHRS and CDR2 is YFSETQ in the germline V gene. The CDR3 length is 15 residues. V lost 6 bases and J lost 3; bases outside the gene matches: 8. CDR3 in amino acids: CASKPRAGDTGELFF. CDR3 DNA: TGCGCCAGCAAGCCAAGGGCGGGAGACACCGGGGAGCTGTTTTTT.

V is TRBV18 and J is TRBJ2-1; 7 positions match TRBD1. Trimming at V came to 6 bases and at J to 7 bases, leaving 15 bases not matched to a gene. This CDR3 comprises 16 residues. Germline values: CDR1 KGHSH, CDR2 LQKENI. DNA of the CDR3: TGTGCCAGCTCGAGTCGCCGAGACAGGGAATCAAATGAGCAGTTCTTC. Its protein is CASSSRRDRESNEQFF.

This chain links TRBV5-6 with TRBJ1-1; 7 bases align to TRBD1. Looked up from germline, CDR1 is SGHDT and CDR2 is YYEEEE. V was pared by 4 bases and J by 1 base, with 4 bases of the junction left unmatched. The CDR3 extends over 14 amino acids. The CDR3 spells CASSPWDRNTEAFF. CDR3 DNA: TGTGCCAGCAGCCCATGGGACAGGAACACTGAAGCTTTCTTT.

The chain combines TRBV6-5 with TRBJ2-7, with a possible D match to TRBD2 (5 bases). V was cut by 6 bases and J by 3 bases, with 12 bases left in between. Germline CDR1 and CDR2: MNHEY and SVGAGI. This CDR3 has 13 amino acids. The CDR3 region has the DNA TGTGCCAGCAGGCAAGCGGATGGCTACGAGCAGTACTTC. It specifies CASRQADGYEQYF.

This clone was detected once. V and J are TRBV7-9 and TRBJ1-2; D call uncertain. Germline V gene sequence: CDR1 SEHNR, CDR2 FQNEAQ (reference sequence). The CDR3 contains 14 residues. Trimming took 0 bases from V and 1 from J, leaving 6 bases between them. The CDR3 DNA reads as TGTGCCAGCAGCTTAGCCGGGGTTAACTATGGCTACACCTTC. It encodes CASSLAGVNYGYTF.

The gene calls are TRBV11-3 and TRBJ2-7; weak D call: TRBD2 (6 bases). The CDR3 contains 14 residues. V was trimmed by 1 base and J by 5 bases, leaving 12 bases between them. Germline lookup yields CDR1 SGHNT and CDR2 YENEEA. CDR3 in amino acids: CASSLASGDDEQYF. The DNA of the CDR3 is TGTGCCAGCAGCTTAGCGTCGGGAGACGACGAGCAGTACTTC.

This chain uses TRBV30 with TRBJ1-1; no clear D gene. This CDR3 spans 12 amino acids. Trimming stripped 4 bases from V and 4 bases from J, with 10 bases between. Germline V CDR1 and CDR2: GTSNPN, SVGIG (reference sequence). CDR3 sequence (DNA): TGTGCCTGGATGGGAGGGAGCACTGAAGCTTTCTTT. The encoded protein is CAWMGGSTEAFF.